The clone carrying this T cell receptor beta chain was seen only once. Antigen unknown. Repertoires were generated with immunoSEQ multiplex PCR, while TCRdb's copy carries only in-frame clones and drops some. The sample consists of about 110,000 clones, 70% to 90% of them appearing once. These data come from a study of T cell responses to AZD1222 COVID-19 vaccine. Broader study findings: Most donors were white British, females outnumbered males, and clonal diversity was possibly underestimated. Unmutated regions of variants are reportedly targeted by nearly half of spike-specific TCRs.

The CDR3 is 14 amino acids. Germline V gives CDR1 SGHAT, CDR2 FQNNGV. V was shortened by 4 bases and J by 8 bases, with 17 bases between the two germline ends. The analysis combined second doses at about 4 or about 12 weeks. The sequences come from peripheral blood, collected 28 days after the second AZD1222 dose. The clonotype comes from an adult who received the AZD1222 COVID-19 vaccine. The chain combines TRBV11-2 with TRBJ1-1; the D gene is possibly TRBD1 (6 bases). The CDR3 reads CASSSLGPGTEAFF. The CDR3 nucleotides are TGTGCCAGCAGCTCACTGGGCCCCGGGACAGAAGCTTTCTTT.